This T cell receptor (beta chain) was identified in a study of response to subunit inactivated influenza vaccine. With 6 bases clipped from V and 4 bases from J, the junction kept 8 bases outside the gene matches. CDR3 size: 14 residues. TCRdb called the RT-PCR reads again in MiXCR, with one record for every CDR3 protein. The sample records about 160,000 distinct CDR3 sequences, around 10% being singletons. This clonotype was picked up many times. This receptor was taken from a man aged 50-75 years who received an inactivated influenza vaccine. Here the sequenced sample was CD8+ T cells sorted from PBMCs, taken roughly 24 months after vaccination. This chain links TRBV12-3 or TRBV12-4 with TRBJ2-5; 7 bases fit TRBD2. The chain's CDR3 is CASSLGGEGETQYF. As DNA, the CDR3 is TGTGCCAGCAGCCTGGGTGGGGAGGGAGAGACCCAGTACTTC.